This T cell receptor (beta chain) is from a study of identical twins' blood T cells. Whole-study results and caveats: Twins shared about as many clonotypes as their cloneset sizes predicted.

The CDR3 extends over 14 amino acids. V gave up 9 bases and J gave up 4 bases; unmatched junction bases: 11. Germline V CDR1 and CDR2: ENHRY, SYGVKD. TCRdb reanalysed the 5' RACE reads using MiXCR and keeps one entry per CDR3 protein. The sample records around 380,000 distinct CDR3 sequences, roughly 28% being singletons. Remarks on this clonotype: Antigen: not known.

The chain carries TRBV10-3 and TRBJ1-2, with 7 positions matching TRBD1. Sequencing used PBMCs. This receptor was obtained from a woman between 18 and 49 years old in good health. CDR3 bases: TGTGCCATAGCATCCAATCGGGACAGCTATGGCTACACCTTC. Translating it yields CAIASNRDSYGYTF.